One sample yielded the 27 T cell receptor beta chains listed below, sequenced in a study of T-cell reconstitution after alpha-beta-depleted transplantation in children. Preparation of the TCRbeta library was carried out with unique molecular identifiers. Each CDR3 protein is one row after TCRdb ran MiXCR on the PCR reads. The table lists 350,000 to 450,000 distinct CDR3 sequences, 20% of them singletons. Here the sequenced sample was PBMCs from the stem cell graft donor, taken from the stem cell graft. The receptors here all came from a human donor who donated a stem cell graft to a child with acute myeloid leukemia.

V gene TRBV7-3 combines with J gene TRBJ2-7; maybe TRBD2 (6 bases). CDR3 size: 15 residues. CDR1 SGHTA and CDR2 FQGTGA come from the germline V gene. V lost 5 bases, J lost 1 base, and 15 bases lay in between. Written as DNA, the CDR3 is TGTGCCAGCAGCCCAAGCGGGCAAATGTCCTACGAGCAGTACTTC. It translates to CASSPSGQMSYEQYF.

V is TRBV5-8 and J is TRBJ2-1, with unresolved D. CDR1 is SGHTS and CDR2 is YDEGEE in the germline V gene. V lost 0 bases, J lost 9 bases, and 10 bases lay in between. This CDR3 has 13 residues. The chain's CDR3 is CASSLVLAGEQFF. The DNA for the CDR3 is TGTGCCAGCAGCTTGGTGTTAGCCGGTGAGCAGTTCTTC. Full variable domain (missing parts from reference TRBV5-8 and TRBJ2-1): EAGVTQSPTHLIKTRGQQATLRCSPISGHTSVYWYQQALGLGLQFLLWYDEGEERNRGNFPPRFSGRQFPNYSSELNVNALELEDSALYLCASSLVLAGEQFFGPGTRLTVL.

This clonotype was detected many times. The chain is built from TRBV6-6 and TRBJ2-2; tentative D call: TRBD2 (5 bases). The ends were cut back, 0 bases at V and 2 bases at J, with 19 bases in the middle. Germline assignment: CDR1 MNHNY and CDR2 SVGAGI (reference sequence). The CDR3 contains 19 residues. CDR3 in DNA: TGTGCCAGCAGTTACTCAGCTGATCCACGGGATCAAAACACCGGGGAGCTGTTTTTT. Translating it yields CASSYSADPRDQNTGELFF.

The V gene is TRBV14, the J gene TRBJ2-1; possible D gene TRBD2, 5 bases. The V gene's germline CDR1 is SGHDN and CDR2 FVKESK. The CDR3 extends over 19 amino acids. V dropped 0 bases and J dropped 8 bases, with 26 bases sitting between them. Here the CDR3 reads CASSQEGMASQPGKHEQFF. CDR3 coding DNA: TGTGCCAGCAGCCAAGAGGGTATGGCTAGCCAACCCGGGAAACATGAGCAGTTCTTC.

The rearrangement links TRBV5-1 to TRBJ2-7; 7 positions agree with TRBD2. The germline V gene has CDR1 SGHRS and CDR2 YFSETQ. The CDR3 consists of 15 residues. The J segment lost 0 bases and the V segment lost 7 bases, leaving 10 bases of the junction unmatched. The CDR3 DNA follows: TGCGCCAGCTCCCGTCAAGCGGGGATCTCCTACGAGCAGTACTTC. Residues: CASSRQAGISYEQYF.

This clonotype was recorded a few times. The V and J genes are TRBV27 and TRBJ2-1, with D unresolved. The CDR3 consists of 14 residues. CDR1 is MNHEY and CDR2 is SMNVEV in the germline V gene (reference sequence). The V end was cut by 5 bases, the J end by 0 bases, with 8 bases between. The chain's CDR3 is CASSLGYSYNEQFF. In DNA, the CDR3 is TGTGCCAGCAGTCTCGGGTACTCCTACAATGAGCAGTTCTTC.

This clonotype was seen at least ten times. This chain connects TRBV29-1 to TRBJ2-7; the D gene is possibly TRBD1 (5 bases). The germline gives CDR1 SQVTM, CDR2 ANQGSEA. The CDR3 consists of 13 residues. V was clipped by 3 bases and J by 5 bases, with 14 bases between them. The CDR3 region is CSVDEGAGHEQYF. CDR3 coding DNA: TGCAGCGTTGATGAAGGGGCAGGGCACGAGCAGTACTTC.

The chain has TRBV12-3 or TRBV12-4 and TRBJ2-2, with 14 positions matching TRBD2. The CDR3 length is 16 residues. V was pared by 7 bases and J by 6 bases, with 7 bases of the junction left unmatched. In DNA, the CDR3 is TGTGCCAGCACCCTGGGACTAGCGGGAGTAGCCGGGGAGCTGTTTTTT. It translates to CASTLGLAGVAGELFF.

The chain uses TRBV3-1 and TRBJ2-7; possible D gene TRBD2, 5 bases. V lost 5 bases, J lost 3 bases, and 17 bases lay in between. Germline-derived CDR1 and CDR2 are LGHDT and YNNKEL (reference sequence). This CDR3 contains 15 residues. The CDR3 reads CASSFPGDTRYEQYF. CDR3 sequence (DNA): TGTGCCAGCAGCTTCCCCGGGGATACTCGCTACGAGCAGTACTTC.

This clonotype was seen a few times. The rearrangement uses TRBV5-1 and TRBJ2-5; the match to TRBD2 covers 16 bases. Trimming cost V 3 bases and J 1 base; bases outside gene matches: 3. CDR3 length: 17 residues. The germline V gene has CDR1 SGHRS and CDR2 YFSETQ. The CDR3 nucleotides are TGCGCCAGCAGCTCGGGACTAGCGGGAGGGCGCCAAGAGACCCAGTACTTC. Residues: CASSSGLAGGRQETQYF.

This chain joins TRBV28 and TRBJ2-5, with D possibly being TRBD1 (6 bases). The germline V gene encodes CDR1 MDHEN and CDR2 SYDVKM. The V gene lost 4 bases and the J gene lost 2 bases, with 20 bases spanning the gap. The CDR3 consists of 17 residues. The CDR3, as DNA: TGTGCCAGCAGTTCTCCGTTGCGAGGACAGTTACAAGAGACCCAGTACTTC. Translated: CASSSPLRGQLQETQYF.

The gene calls are TRBV7-2 and TRBJ2-7, with D perhaps TRBD2 (6 bases). Germline-derived CDR1 and CDR2 are SGHTA and FQGNSA. CDR3 size: 15 residues. Trimming removed 5 bases at V and 2 bases at J, with 16 bases between. The CDR3 reads CASSPEGLSAYEQYF. CDR3 coding DNA: TGTGCCAGCAGCCCCGAGGGACTCTCCGCCTACGAGCAGTACTTC.

J is TRBJ2-4 and V is TRBV12-3 or TRBV12-4, with D hard to call. The CDR3 contains 12 residues. Trimming pared 6 bases from V and 6 bases from J, leaving 9 bases between. Here the CDR3 DNA reads TGTGCCAGCAGCCTTGTTGGAAACATTCAGTACTTC. Its protein product is CASSLVGNIQYF.

This clonotype occurred a few times. The chain has TRBV27 and TRBJ2-1; 7 positions match TRBD1. After removal of 6 bases from V and 9 bases from J, the junction contained 8 bases not matched to a gene. This CDR3 contains 13 residues. The V gene's germline CDR1 is MNHEY and CDR2 SMNVEV (reference sequence). Written as DNA, the CDR3 is TGTGCCAGCAGCCTAGACAGGGAAGGTGAGCAGTTCTTC. Its translation is CASSLDREGEQFF.

In this sample, this clonotype turned up a few times. The chain joins TRBV4-1 to TRBJ2-2; the match to TRBD2 covers 11 bases. V dropped 1 base and J dropped 4; count of bases not matched to a gene: 2. The CDR3 has 16 amino acids. The germline V gene has CDR1 MGHRA and CDR2 YSYEKL. CDR3 sequence reads: CASSQVAGGSTGELFF. The CDR3 nucleotides read TGCGCCAGCAGCCAAGTAGCGGGAGGGAGCACCGGGGAGCTGTTTTTT.

The sample holds many counts of this clonotype. CDR3 in amino acids: CSVRAGAAYNEQFF. Written as DNA, the CDR3 is TGCAGTGTCCGAGCGGGAGCAGCCTACAATGAGCAGTTCTTC. The rearrangement links TRBV20-1 to TRBJ2-1; 8 bases agree with TRBD2. Trimming cost V 7 bases and J 2 bases; bases outside gene matches: 7. The CDR3 is 14 residues long. In germline, CDR1 is DFQATT, CDR2 SNEGSKA (reference sequence).

This chain links TRBV4-3 with TRBJ2-5; 9 nucleotides align to TRBD2. The germline V gene has CDR1 LGHNA and CDR2 YSLEER. The CDR3 length is 16 residues. V gave up 4 bases and J gave up 4 bases; unmatched junction bases: 10. The CDR3 DNA is TGCGCCAGCAGCCGGGCTGTGGTAGCGGGAGTAGAGACCCAGTACTTC. This encodes CASSRAVVAGVETQYF.

This clonotype has just a few counts. The chain recombines TRBV5-6 with TRBJ2-3, with D possibly being TRBD2 (5 bases). Trimming removed 2 bases at V and 4 bases at J, with 11 bases between. Germline loops: CDR1 SGHDT, CDR2 YYEEEE. The CDR3 is 14 amino acids. The CDR3 nucleotides read TGTGCCAGCAGCTTTCTAAGAGGGTCAGATACGCAGTATTTT. It translates to CASSFLRGSDTQYF.

The chain recombines TRBV12-3 or TRBV12-4 with TRBJ1-1; the D is unclear. This CDR3 spans 12 amino acids. The V end was cut by 5 bases, the J end by 7 bases, with 11 bases between. This CDR3 is CASSPSQVEAFF. CDR3 bases: TGTGCCAGCAGTCCTTCCCAGGTTGAAGCTTTCTTT.

The V call is TRBV3-1, the J call TRBJ2-7; 7 nucleotides align to TRBD1. The germline gives CDR1 LGHDT, CDR2 YNNKEL (reference sequence). Germline trimming cut 4 bases from V and 9 bases from J; bases unmatched to any gene: 9. CDR3 length equals 13 residues. This CDR3 reads CASSPRQGFGQYF. The CDR3 DNA sequence: TGTGCCAGCAGCCCGCGACAGGGTTTTGGGCAGTACTTC.

The rearrangement links TRBV5-1 to TRBJ1-2; no definite D call. Germline V gene lookup returns CDR1 SGHRS and CDR2 YFSETQ. With 6 bases removed from V and 0 bases from J, the gap between germline ends came to 12 bases. The CDR3 length is 14 residues. CDR3 residues: CASTLDDPNYGYTF. The CDR3 DNA sequence: TGCGCCAGCACCCTCGACGACCCTAACTATGGCTACACCTTC.

This clonotype was observed a few times. The J gene is TRBJ2-1, the V gene TRBV27, with 9 bases aligning to TRBD1. J was trimmed by 2 bases and V by 3 bases; bases with no gene match: 2. CDR3 size: 15 residues. Germline-derived CDR1 and CDR2 are MNHEY and SMNVEV (reference sequence). Written as DNA, the CDR3 is TGTGCCAGCAGTTTTGGACAGGGGACCTACAATGAGCAGTTCTTC. It encodes CASSFGQGTYNEQFF.

This chain uses TRBV7-2 with TRBJ2-7; 7 positions match TRBD2. The junction had 5 bases not matched to a gene; V was cut back by 1 base and J by 5 bases. CDR1 is SGHTA, CDR2 FQGNSA, per germline. The CDR3 runs to 14 residues. CDR3 amino acids: CASSLGTSTDEQYF. CDR3 sequence (DNA): TGTGCCAGCAGCTTAGGGACTAGTACCGACGAGCAGTACTTC.

This clonotype appeared a few times. V is TRBV28 and J is TRBJ1-5; no clear D gene. The CDR3 has 15 amino acids. The germline gives CDR1 MDHEN, CDR2 SYDVKM. CDR3 in DNA: TGTGCTGTACTTGAGGGCGCGTATAGCAATCAGCCCCAGCATTTT. Amino acids: CAVLEGAYSNQPQHF.

This clonotype appeared a few times. This chain connects TRBV27 to TRBJ2-1, with TRBD2 matching 9 bases. Unmatched junction bases numbered 2, after V lost 6 bases and J lost 2 bases. This CDR3 contains 14 residues. CDR1 MNHEY and CDR2 SMNVEV come from the germline V gene (reference sequence). The CDR3 region is CASSPSGTYNEQFF. In nucleotides, the CDR3 is TGTGCCAGCAGCCCTAGCGGGACCTACAATGAGCAGTTCTTC.

This clonotype was observed a few times. The chain links TRBV28 to TRBJ2-1, with TRBD2 identical over 10 bases. In germline, CDR1 is MDHEN, CDR2 SYDVKM. V trimming: 3 bases; J trimming: 5 bases; junction bases outside the gene matches: 4. This CDR3 is 15 amino acids long. CDR3 bases: TGTGCCAGCAGTTTTATAGCGGGAGGCCACAATGAGCAGTTCTTC. Translating gives CASSFIAGGHNEQFF. Full variable domain (rest looked up from reference TRBV28 and TRBJ2-1): DVKVTQSSRYLVKRTGEKVFLECVQDMDHENMFWYRQDPGLGLRLIYFSYDVKMKEKGDIPEGYSVSREKKERFSLILESASTNQTSMYLCASSFIAGGHNEQFFGPGTRLTVL.

The chain is built from TRBV18 and TRBJ2-3; D unresolved. Trimming pared 0 bases from V and 4 bases from J, leaving 8 bases between. Germline loops: CDR1 KGHSH, CDR2 LQKENI. The CDR3 has 14 amino acids. Here the CDR3 reads CASSPPNKPDTQYF. CDR3 nucleotides: TGTGCCAGCTCACCACCGAATAAGCCAGATACGCAGTATTTT.